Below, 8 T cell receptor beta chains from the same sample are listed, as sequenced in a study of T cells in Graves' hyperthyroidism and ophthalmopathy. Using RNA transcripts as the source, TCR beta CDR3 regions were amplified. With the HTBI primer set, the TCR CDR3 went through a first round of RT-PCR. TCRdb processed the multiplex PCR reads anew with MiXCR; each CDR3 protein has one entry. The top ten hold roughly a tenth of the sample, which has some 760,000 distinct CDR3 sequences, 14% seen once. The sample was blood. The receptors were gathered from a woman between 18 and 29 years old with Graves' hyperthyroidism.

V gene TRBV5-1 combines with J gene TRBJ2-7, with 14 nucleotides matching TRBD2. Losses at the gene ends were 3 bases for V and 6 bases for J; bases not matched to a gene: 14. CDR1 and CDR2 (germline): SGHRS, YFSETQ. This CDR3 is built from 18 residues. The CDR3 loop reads CASSSYYDPGLAGVEQYF. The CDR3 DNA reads TGCGCCAGCAGCTCATACTACGACCCGGGACTAGCGGGAGTCGAGCAGTACTTC.

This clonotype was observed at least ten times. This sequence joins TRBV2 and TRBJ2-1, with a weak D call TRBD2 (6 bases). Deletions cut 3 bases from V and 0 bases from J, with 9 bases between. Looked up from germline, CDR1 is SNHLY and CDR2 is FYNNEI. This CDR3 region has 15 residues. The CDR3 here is CASSDTGDSYNEQFF. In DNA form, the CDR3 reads TGTGCCAGCAGTGATACGGGGGACTCCTACAATGAGCAGTTCTTC. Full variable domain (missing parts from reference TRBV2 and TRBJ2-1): EPEVTQTPSHQVTQMGQEVILRCVPISNHLYFYWYRQILGQKVEFLVSFYNNEISEKSEIFDDQFSVERPDGSNFTLKIRSTKLEDSAMYFCASSDTGDSYNEQFFGPGTRLTVL.

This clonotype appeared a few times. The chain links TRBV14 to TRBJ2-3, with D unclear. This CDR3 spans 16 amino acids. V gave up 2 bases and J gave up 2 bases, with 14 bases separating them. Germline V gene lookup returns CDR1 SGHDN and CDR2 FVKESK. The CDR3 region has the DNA TGTGCCAGCAGCCAAATTGCTCGGATTCCCACAGATACGCAGTATTTT. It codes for CASSQIARIPTDTQYF.

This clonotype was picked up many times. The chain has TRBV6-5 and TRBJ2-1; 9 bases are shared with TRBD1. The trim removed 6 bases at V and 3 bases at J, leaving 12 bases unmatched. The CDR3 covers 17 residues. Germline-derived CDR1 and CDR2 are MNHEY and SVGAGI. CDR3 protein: CASSRAAGQGNYNEQFF. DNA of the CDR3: TGTGCCAGCAGCAGAGCGGCGGGACAGGGTAACTACAATGAGCAGTTCTTC.

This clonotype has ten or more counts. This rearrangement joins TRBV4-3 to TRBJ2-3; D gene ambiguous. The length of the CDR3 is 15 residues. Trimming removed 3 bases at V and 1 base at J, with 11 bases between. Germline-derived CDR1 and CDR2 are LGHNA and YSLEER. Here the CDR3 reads CASSHSTDRTDTQYF. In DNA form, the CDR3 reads TGCGCCAGCAGCCATTCCACAGATCGCACAGATACGCAGTATTTT.

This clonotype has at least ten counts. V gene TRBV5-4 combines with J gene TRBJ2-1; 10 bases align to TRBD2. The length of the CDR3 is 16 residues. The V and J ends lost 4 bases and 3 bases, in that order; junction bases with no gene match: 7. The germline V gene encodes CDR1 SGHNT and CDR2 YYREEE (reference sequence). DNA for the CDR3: TGTGCCAGCAGCCCGACTAGCGGGCTATACTACAATGAGCAGTTCTTC. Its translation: CASSPTSGLYYNEQFF. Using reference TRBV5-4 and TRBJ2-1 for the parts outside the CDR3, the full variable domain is ETGVTQSPTHLIKTRGQQVTLRCSSQSGHNTVSWYQQALGQGPQFIFQYYREEENGRGNFPPRFSGLQFPNYSSELNVNALELDDSALYLCASSPTSGLYYNEQFFGPGTRLTVL.

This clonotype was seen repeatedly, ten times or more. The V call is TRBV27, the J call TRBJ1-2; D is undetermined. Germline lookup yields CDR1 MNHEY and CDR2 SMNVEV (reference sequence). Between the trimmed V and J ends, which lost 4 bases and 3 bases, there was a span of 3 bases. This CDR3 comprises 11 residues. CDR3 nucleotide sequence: TGTGCCAGCAGTTCTGACTATGGCTACACCTTC. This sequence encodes CASSSDYGYTF.

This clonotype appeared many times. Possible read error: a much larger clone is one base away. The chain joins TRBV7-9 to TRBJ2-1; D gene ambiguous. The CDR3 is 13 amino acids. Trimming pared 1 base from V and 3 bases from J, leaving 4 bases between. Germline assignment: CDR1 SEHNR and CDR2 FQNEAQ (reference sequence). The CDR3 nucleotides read TGTGCCAGCAGCTTAGGCTACTACAATGAGCAGTTCTTC. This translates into CASSLGYYNEQFF.